A selection of T cell receptor beta chains follows, all from one sample in a study of radiation and T cells in renal cell carcinoma. Only in-frame clones appear in the TCRdb table, and some are missing; sequencing was by immunoSEQ multiplex PCR. The sample records over 10,000 clones, about 71% being singletons. Material: tumor tissue, obtained from a patient whose treatment was nephrectomy without radiotherapy. The receptors were gathered from an elderly woman with renal cell carcinoma. Each CDR3 is given with its conserved first and last residue. Each record gives: clone size, V gene, J gene, D gene, CDR3 protein, CDR3 DNA. The D gene is left open where the match is weak. Expanded clones get a size class; other rows say once, few or many, or leave the size out.

clone size: .
V gene: TRBV4-1
J gene: TRBJ1-5
D gene: TRBD1
CDR3 protein: CASSPGQLDSNQPQHF
CDR3 DNA: TGCGCCAGCAGCCCGGGACAGTTGGATAGCAATCAGCCCCAGCATTTT

clone size: .
V gene: TRBV28
J gene: TRBJ1-2
D gene: .
CDR3 protein: CASRGRSNYGYTF
CDR3 DNA: TGTGCCAGCAGAGGGAGGAGTAACTATGGCTACACCTTC

clone size: .
V gene: TRBV6-1
J gene: TRBJ1-2
D gene: .
CDR3 protein: CASSDGRFYGYTF
CDR3 DNA: TGTGCCAGCAGTGATGGGAGATTCTATGGCTACACCTTC

clone size: few
V gene: TRBV9
J gene: TRBJ1-1
D gene: .
CDR3 protein: CASSVVQGEAFF
CDR3 DNA: TGTGCCAGCAGCGTAGTTCAGGGGGAAGCTTTCTTT

clone size: .
V gene: TRBV9
J gene: TRBJ1-3
D gene: .
CDR3 protein: CASSSAYSGNTIYF
CDR3 DNA: TGTGCCAGCAGCTCCGCATACTCTGGAAACACCATATATTTT

clone size: once
V gene: TRBV11-1
J gene: TRBJ1-2
D gene: .
CDR3 protein: CASSTAGGQFYGYTF
CDR3 DNA: TGTGCCAGCAGCACCGCGGGAGGACAGTTTTATGGCTACACCTTC

clone size: .
V gene: TRBV4-3
J gene: TRBJ2-4
D gene: .
CDR3 protein: CASSQDIIFGIAKNIQYF
CDR3 DNA: TGCGCCAGCAGCCAAGATATCATCTTCGGGATAGCCAAAAACATTCAGTACTTC

clone size: .
V gene: TRBV4-2
J gene: TRBJ2-3
D gene: TRBD1
CDR3 protein: CASSQDKDRGTDTQYF
CDR3 DNA: TGTGCCAGCAGCCAAGATAAGGACAGGGGTACAGATACGCAGTATTTT

clone size: few
V gene: TRBV4-2
J gene: TRBJ2-1
D gene: .
CDR3 protein: CASSQGGEYNEQFF
CDR3 DNA: TGTGCCAGCAGCCAAGGCGGGGAGTACAATGAGCAGTTCTTC

clone size: .
V gene: TRBV7-8
J gene: TRBJ2-3
D gene: .
CDR3 protein: CASSFKDTQYF
CDR3 DNA: TGTGCCAGCAGCTTTAAGGATACGCAGTATTTT

clone size: .
V gene: TRBV28
J gene: TRBJ1-3
D gene: .
CDR3 protein: CASSSPDGSGNTIYF
CDR3 DNA: TGTGCCAGCAGTTCCCCGGACGGCTCTGGAAACACCATATATTTT

clone size: few
V gene: TRBV7-9
J gene: TRBJ1-5
D gene: .
CDR3 protein: CASSKGLDSNQPQHF
CDR3 DNA: TGTGCCAGCAGCAAGGGACTGGATAGCAATCAGCCCCAGCATTTT

clone size: .
V gene: TRBV6-6
J gene: TRBJ1-1
D gene: TRBD1
CDR3 protein: CASSLGQGGTEAFF
CDR3 DNA: TGTGCCAGCAGTTTAGGACAGGGAGGGACTGAAGCTTTCTTT

clone size: .
V gene: TRBV5-4
J gene: TRBJ1-3
D gene: .
CDR3 protein: CASSWAGAGNTIYF
CDR3 DNA: TGTGCCAGCAGCTGGGCAGGGGCTGGAAACACCATATATTTT

clone size: few
V gene: TRBV11-2
J gene: TRBJ1-3
D gene: .
CDR3 protein: CASSFTSGNTIYF
CDR3 DNA: TGTGCCAGCAGCTTCACTTCTGGAAACACCATATATTTT

clone size: .
V gene: TRBV2
J gene: TRBJ1-1
D gene: .
CDR3 protein: CASTPGRGWTEAFF
CDR3 DNA: TGTGCCAGCACCCCAGGGAGGGGGTGGACTGAAGCTTTCTTT

clone size: few
V gene: TRBV7-8
J gene: TRBJ2-1
D gene: .
CDR3 protein: CASSPGGGGVNEQFF
CDR3 DNA: TGTGCCAGCAGCCCCGGGGGTGGCGGGGTCAATGAGCAGTTCTTC

clone size: .
V gene: TRBV5-8
J gene: TRBJ1-6
D gene: TRBD1
CDR3 protein: CASSWGDRGYSPLHF
CDR3 DNA: TGTGCCAGCAGCTGGGGGGACAGGGGTTATTCACCCCTCCACTTT

clone size: .
V gene: TRBV7-8
J gene: TRBJ1-2
D gene: .
CDR3 protein: CASSPRPGPQNYGYTF
CDR3 DNA: TGTGCCAGCAGCCCCCGTCCGGGGCCGCAAAACTATGGCTACACCTTC

clone size: once
V gene: TRBV6-5
J gene: TRBJ1-2
D gene: .
CDR3 protein: CASSYSLGYYGYTF
CDR3 DNA: TGTGCCAGCAGTTACTCGCTAGGGTACTATGGCTACACCTTC

clone size: .
V gene: TRBV13
J gene: TRBJ1-1
D gene: .
CDR3 protein: CASSLVTEAFF
CDR3 DNA: TGTGCCAGCAGCTTAGTAACTGAAGCTTTCTTT

clone size: .
V gene: TRBV19
J gene: TRBJ2-3
D gene: .
CDR3 protein: CASSITTDTQYF
CDR3 DNA: TGTGCCAGTAGTATAACAACAGATACGCAGTATTTT

clone size: .
V gene: TRBV27
J gene: TRBJ1-1
D gene: TRBD1
CDR3 protein: CASTTGGRWTEAFF
CDR3 DNA: TGTGCCAGCACGACAGGGGGCAGGTGGACTGAAGCTTTCTTT

clone size: .
V gene: TRBV29-1
J gene: TRBJ1-2
D gene: .
CDR3 protein: CSVRPGSLYGYTF
CDR3 DNA: TGCAGCGTTCGGCCAGGTTCCCTCTATGGCTACACCTTC

clone size: .
V gene: TRBV27
J gene: TRBJ2-5
D gene: TRBD2
CDR3 protein: CASGPLGGLASQETQYF
CDR3 DNA: TGTGCCAGCGGTCCGTTGGGGGGACTAGCGTCACAAGAGACCCAGTACTTC

clone size: .
V gene: TRBV4-2
J gene: TRBJ2-3
D gene: .
CDR3 protein: CASSQDSRTDTQYF
CDR3 DNA: TGTGCCAGCAGCCAAGATAGTAGAACAGATACGCAGTATTTT